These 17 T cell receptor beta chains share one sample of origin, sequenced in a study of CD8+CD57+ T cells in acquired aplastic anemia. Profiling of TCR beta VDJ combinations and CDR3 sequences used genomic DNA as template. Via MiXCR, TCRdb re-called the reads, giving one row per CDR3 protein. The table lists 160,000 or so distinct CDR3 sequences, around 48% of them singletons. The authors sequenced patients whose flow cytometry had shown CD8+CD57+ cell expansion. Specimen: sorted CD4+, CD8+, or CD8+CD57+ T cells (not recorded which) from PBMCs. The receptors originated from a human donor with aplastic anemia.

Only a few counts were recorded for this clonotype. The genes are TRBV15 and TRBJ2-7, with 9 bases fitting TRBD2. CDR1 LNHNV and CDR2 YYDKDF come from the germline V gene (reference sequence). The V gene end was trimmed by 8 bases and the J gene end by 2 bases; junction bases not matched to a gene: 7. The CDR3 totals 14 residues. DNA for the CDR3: TGTGCCACCCAGGGTGGCGGGGGGGCCTACGAGCAGTACTTC. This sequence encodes CATQGGGGAYEQYF.

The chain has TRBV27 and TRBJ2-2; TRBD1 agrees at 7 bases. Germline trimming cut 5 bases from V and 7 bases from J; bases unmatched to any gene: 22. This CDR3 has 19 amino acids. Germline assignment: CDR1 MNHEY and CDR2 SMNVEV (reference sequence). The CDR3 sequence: CASSRIPTGSLSRDGELFF. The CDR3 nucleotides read TGTGCCAGCAGTCGAATACCGACAGGGAGCCTAAGTCGGGACGGGGAGCTGTTTTTT.

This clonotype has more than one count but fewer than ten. The CDR3 sequence: CASHDRVEPLHF. The CDR3 DNA reads as TGTGCCAGTCACGACAGGGTCGAACCCCTCCACTTT. V usage is TRBV7-9 and J usage is TRBJ1-6; 7 bases are a match to TRBD1. Germline CDR1 SEHNR, CDR2 FQNEAQ (reference sequence). This CDR3 has 12 amino acids. Unmatched junction bases numbered 8, after V lost 9 bases and J lost 12 bases.

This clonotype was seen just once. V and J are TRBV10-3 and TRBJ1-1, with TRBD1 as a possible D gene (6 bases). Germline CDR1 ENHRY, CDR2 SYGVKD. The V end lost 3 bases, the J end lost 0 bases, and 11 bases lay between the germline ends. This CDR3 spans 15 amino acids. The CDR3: CAISERTEMNTEAFF. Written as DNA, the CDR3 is TGTGCCATCAGTGAACGGACAGAAATGAACACTGAAGCTTTCTTT.

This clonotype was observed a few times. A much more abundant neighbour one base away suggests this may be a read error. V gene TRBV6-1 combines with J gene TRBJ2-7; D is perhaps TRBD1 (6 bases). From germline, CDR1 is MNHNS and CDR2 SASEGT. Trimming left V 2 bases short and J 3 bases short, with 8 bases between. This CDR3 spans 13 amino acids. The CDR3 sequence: CASSEYRVYEQYF. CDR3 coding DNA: TGTGCCAGCAGTGAATACAGGGTCTACGAGCAGTACTTC.

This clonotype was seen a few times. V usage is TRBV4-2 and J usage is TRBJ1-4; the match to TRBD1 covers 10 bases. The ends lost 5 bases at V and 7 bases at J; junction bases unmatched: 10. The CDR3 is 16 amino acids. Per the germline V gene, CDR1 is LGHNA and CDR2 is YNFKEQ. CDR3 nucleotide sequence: TGTGCCAGCAGCACCCGACAGGGGGCGAAGATTGAAAAACTGTTTTTT. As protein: CASSTRQGAKIEKLFF.

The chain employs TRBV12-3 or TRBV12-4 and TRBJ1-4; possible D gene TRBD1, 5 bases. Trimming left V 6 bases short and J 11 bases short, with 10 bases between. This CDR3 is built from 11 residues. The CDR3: CASSSRDKLFF. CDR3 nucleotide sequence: TGTGCCAGCAGCAGCCGGGACAAACTGTTTTTT.

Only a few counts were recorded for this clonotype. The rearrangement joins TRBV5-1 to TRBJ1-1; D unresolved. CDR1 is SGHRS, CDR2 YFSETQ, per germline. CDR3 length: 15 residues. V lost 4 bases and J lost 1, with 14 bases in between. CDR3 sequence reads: CASSGPDSKNTEAFF. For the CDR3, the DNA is TGCGCCAGCAGCGGGCCGGACTCCAAGAACACTGAAGCTTTCTTT.

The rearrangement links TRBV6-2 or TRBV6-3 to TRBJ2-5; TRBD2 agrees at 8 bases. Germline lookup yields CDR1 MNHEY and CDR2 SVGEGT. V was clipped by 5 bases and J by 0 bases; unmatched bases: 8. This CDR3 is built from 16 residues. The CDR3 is CASSPGIAGYQETQYF. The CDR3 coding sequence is TGTGCCAGCAGTCCCGGGATAGCGGGATACCAAGAGACCCAGTACTTC.

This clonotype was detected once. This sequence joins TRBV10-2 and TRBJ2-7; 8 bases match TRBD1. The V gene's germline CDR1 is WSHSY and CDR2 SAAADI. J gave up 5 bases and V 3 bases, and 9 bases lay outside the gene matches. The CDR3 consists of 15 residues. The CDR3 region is CASSEGRGLKDEQYF. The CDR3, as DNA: TGCGCCAGCAGTGAAGGCAGGGGGCTTAAGGACGAGCAGTACTTC.

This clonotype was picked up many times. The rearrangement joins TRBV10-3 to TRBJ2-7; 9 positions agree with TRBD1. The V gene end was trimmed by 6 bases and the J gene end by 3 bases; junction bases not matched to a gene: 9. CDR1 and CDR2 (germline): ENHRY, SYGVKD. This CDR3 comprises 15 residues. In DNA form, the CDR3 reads TGTGCCATCAGGGACCCGGGACAGGGTCTCTACGAGCAGTACTTC. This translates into CAIRDPGQGLYEQYF.

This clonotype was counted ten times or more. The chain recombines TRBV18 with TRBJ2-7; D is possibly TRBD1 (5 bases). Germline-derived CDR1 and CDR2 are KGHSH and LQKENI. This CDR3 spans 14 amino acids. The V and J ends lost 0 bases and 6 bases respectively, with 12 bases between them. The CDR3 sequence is CASSPPTRASEQYF. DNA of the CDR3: TGTGCCAGCTCACCACCGACCAGGGCTAGCGAGCAGTACTTC.

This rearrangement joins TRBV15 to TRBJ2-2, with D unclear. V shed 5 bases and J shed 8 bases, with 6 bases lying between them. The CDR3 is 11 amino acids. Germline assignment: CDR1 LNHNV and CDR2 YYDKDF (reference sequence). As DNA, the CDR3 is TGTGCCACCAGCCCACCGGGGGAGCTGTTTTTT. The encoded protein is CATSPPGELFF.

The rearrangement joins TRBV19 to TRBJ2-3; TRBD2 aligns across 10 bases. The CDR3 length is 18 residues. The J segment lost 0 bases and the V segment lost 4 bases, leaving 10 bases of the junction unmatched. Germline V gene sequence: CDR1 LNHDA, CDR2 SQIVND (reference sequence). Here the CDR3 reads CASSTVAGGYVSTDTQYF. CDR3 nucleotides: TGTGCCAGTAGTACTGTAGCGGGAGGATATGTTAGCACAGATACGCAGTATTTT.

This chain's CDR3 is CSAPPTSGKGSPYEQYF. The CDR3 nucleotides read TGCAGTGCTCCCCCGACTAGCGGGAAAGGGAGCCCCTACGAGCAGTACTTC. This rearrangement joins TRBV20-1 to TRBJ2-7; 11 positions agree with TRBD2. The CDR3 extends over 17 amino acids. V dropped 5 bases and J dropped 2; count of bases not matched to a gene: 14. Germline CDR1 and CDR2: DFQATT and SNEGSKA (reference sequence).

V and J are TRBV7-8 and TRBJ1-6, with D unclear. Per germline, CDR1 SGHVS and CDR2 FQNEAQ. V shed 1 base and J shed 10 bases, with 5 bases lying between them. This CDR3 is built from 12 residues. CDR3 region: CASSLVESPLHF. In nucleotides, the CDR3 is TGTGCCAGCAGCTTAGTGGAGTCACCCCTCCACTTT.

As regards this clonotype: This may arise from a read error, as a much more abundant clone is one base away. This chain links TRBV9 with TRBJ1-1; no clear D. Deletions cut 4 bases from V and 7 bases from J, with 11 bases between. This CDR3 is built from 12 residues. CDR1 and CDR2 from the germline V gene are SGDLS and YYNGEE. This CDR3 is CASSQISGEAFF. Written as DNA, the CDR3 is TGTGCCAGCAGCCAAATCTCAGGTGAAGCTTTCTTT.